The text below deals with one T cell receptor (beta chain). Its antigen remains unidentified. The source of the sample is a study of molecular identifiers for immune sequencing clone quantification. Study details: With replicates, the RNA of around 20,000 or 100,000 naive CD8 cells was split five ways and four were sequenced.

Germline CDR1 reads SGHTA; CDR2 reads FQGNSA. Between the trimmed V and J ends, which lost 5 bases and 4 bases, there was a span of 11 bases. CDR3 length: 13 residues. MiXCR, applied by TCRdb to the PCR reads, yields one record per CDR3 protein. The repertoire consists of more than 9,500 distinct CDR3 sequences, with about 20% occurring once and the leading ten covering approximately 1.5%. Study-wide findings and caveats: Over 99% of effector molecules, but under 1% in naive cells, were held by clones with more than 20 RNA copies.

Libraries from naive CD8 cells were generated from about 20,000 to 1,000,000 sorted cells (with 10%, 30% or 50% RNA). Naive CD8 T cell sorting was performed on the CD8+CD4-CCR7+CD45RA+ phenotype. The TCR sequence derives from a human donor in good health. Some libraries in this study had Jurkat cell RNA spiked in. Sequences were obtained from naive CD8+ T cells from blood, with Jurkat cell RNA spiked in. Regarding subset: FACS-sorted CD8+CD4-CCR7+CD45RA+ naive T cells. V is TRBV7-2 and J is TRBJ1-2; TRBD1 is a possible D gene (5 bases). The CDR3 bases are TGTGCCAGCAGCCTGATGGGGGGCTATGGCTACACCTTC. This gives the protein CASSLMGGYGYTF.